The 29 T cell receptor beta chains given below trace back to one sample, sequenced in a study of OX40 agonist ivuxolimab in advanced cancers. The library was obtained by the immunoSEQ multiplex PCR assay. Not all clones reach the TCRdb copy of this immuneACCESS table, which keeps in-frame sequences only. Checked studies attribute under half of the gap to unresolved V genes and leave the rest unexplained. In all, the sample holds tens of thousands of clones, and around four fifths of those were seen once. Less than 25% of the sample belongs to the ten largest clones. Sequenced here: CD4+ or CD8+ T cells sorted from blood, sampled in a trial of the OX40 agonist ivuxolimab. The receptors derive from an adult with an advanced solid tumor such as melanoma, head and neck, liver or kidney cancer.

The chain carries TRBV9 and TRBJ2-1, with TRBD2 as a possible D gene (6 bases). The V gene's germline CDR1 is SGDLS and CDR2 YYNGEE. The CDR3 length is 15 residues. Trimming shortened V by 0 bases and J by 8 bases, and 15 bases separated the two germline ends. The CDR3 DNA reads as TGTGCCAGCAGCGTAGCGGGACTGGACGTCGATGAGCAGTTCTTC. Residues: CASSVAGLDVDEQFF.

This clone was seen a handful of times. The chain employs TRBV19 and TRBJ1-1, with 7 bases aligning to TRBD1. V shed 4 bases, J shed 4 bases, and the junction held 6 bases outside the gene matches. CDR1 and CDR2 (germline): LNHDA, SQIVND (reference sequence). The CDR3 is 14 amino acids. The CDR3 region has the DNA TGTGCCAGTAGTACTACAGGGGTGGCCACTGAAGCTTTCTTT. Protein: CASSTTGVATEAFF.

This clone was seen just once. At one boundary the junction diverges from the germline segment, which might be a read error. The genes are TRBV7-7 and TRBJ2-1, with D possibly TRBD1 on 6 matching bases. This CDR3 contains 13 residues. Germline assignment: CDR1 SSHAT and CDR2 FNYEAQ (reference sequence). The CDR3 DNA reads TGTGCTAGCAGCTTAGGCCAGGGGTCGGAGCAGTTCTTC. Encoded protein: CASSLGQGSEQFF.

The chain is built from TRBV6-1 and TRBJ2-5; D gene unclear. This CDR3 region has 14 residues. Trimming removed 3 bases at V and 5 bases at J, with 13 bases between. CDR1 and CDR2 from the germline V gene are MNHNS and SASEGT. The CDR3 loop reads CASSENSEVETQYF. As DNA, the CDR3 is TGTGCCAGCAGTGAGAACTCCGAGGTCGAGACCCAGTACTTC.

In regard to this clone: Given a much more abundant clone one base away, this may be a read error. Other DNA variants within this sample encode the same CDR3. The CDR3 loop is CASSLTSGETDTQYF. The CDR3 DNA follows: TGTGCCAGCAGCTTAACTAGCGGGGAAACAGATACGCAGTATTTT. The V and J genes are TRBV7-3 and TRBJ2-3; TRBD2 agrees at 8 bases. CDR3 length: 15 amino acids. CDR1 and CDR2 from the germline V gene are SGHTA and FQGTGA. Trimming removed 0 bases from V and 3 bases from J; junction bases left unmatched: 2.

The chain recombines TRBV7-2 with TRBJ2-4; tentatively, D is TRBD1 or TRBD2 (5 bases each). Per germline, CDR1 SGHTA and CDR2 FQGNSA. There are 14 residues in the CDR3. V dropped 3 bases and J dropped 4 bases, with 10 bases sitting between them. The CDR3 spells CASSFRDGKNIQYF. In nucleotides, the CDR3 is TGTGCCAGCAGCTTCCGGGACGGTAAAAACATTCAGTACTTC.

In its sample, this clone was seen a few times. The chain uses TRBV9 and TRBJ1-2; weak D call: TRBD1 (5 bases). This CDR3 has 12 residues. The V gene lost 4 bases and the J gene lost 9 bases, with 13 bases spanning the gap. In germline, CDR1 is SGDLS, CDR2 YYNGEE. The CDR3 bases are TGTGCCAGCAGCCCCCAGGACACGAGCTACACCTTC. It translates to CASSPQDTSYTF.

V usage is TRBV6-5 and J usage is TRBJ2-3; D not certain. The V and J ends lost 7 bases and 4 bases respectively, with 6 bases between them. Germline CDR1 and CDR2: MNHEY and SVGAGI. CDR3 size: 11 residues. CDR3 sequence (DNA): TGTGCCAGCAAGAGTTCAGATACGCAGTATTTT. This encodes CASKSSDTQYF.

Only a few counts were recorded for this clone. The chain combines TRBV29-1 with TRBJ1-1; the D is unclear. The CDR3 consists of 11 residues. Germline V gene lookup returns CDR1 SQVTM and CDR2 ANQGSEA. V was trimmed by 6 bases and J by 1 base, leaving 6 bases between them. The CDR3 region is CSVGRNTEAFF. In DNA form, the CDR3 reads TGCAGCGTCGGCAGGAACACTGAAGCTTTCTTT.

This chain joins TRBV19 and TRBJ1-1, with D possibly matching TRBD1 (5 bases). The CDR3 extends over 15 amino acids. In germline, CDR1 is LNHDA, CDR2 SQIVND (reference sequence). Trimming removed 7 bases at V and 1 base at J, with 16 bases between. As DNA, the CDR3 is TGTGCCAGTATCCCGGAGCCCGGGGGGAACACTGAAGCTTTCTTT. This sequence encodes CASIPEPGGNTEAFF. Full variable domain (remainder filled in from reference TRBV19 and TRBJ1-1): DGGITQSPKYLFRKEGQNVTLSCEQNLNHDAMYWYRQDPGQGLRLIYYSQIVNDFQKGDIAEGYSVSREKKESFPLTVTSAQKNPTAFYLCASIPEPGGNTEAFFGQGTRLTVV.

This clone has just one count. V usage is TRBV28 and J usage is TRBJ2-7; TRBD2 agrees at 13 bases. CDR3 size: 16 residues. Germline V gene sequence: CDR1 MDHEN, CDR2 SYDVKM. J was trimmed by 6 bases and V by 5 bases; bases with no gene match: 10. The CDR3: CASSQGLAGPDVEQYF. CDR3 nucleotide sequence: TGTGCCAGCAGTCAGGGACTAGCGGGACCGGACGTCGAGCAGTACTTC.

By its share, this clone is medium-sized. This sequence joins TRBV28 and TRBJ2-3; 10 nucleotides match TRBD1. The J segment lost 2 bases and the V segment lost 4 bases, leaving 3 bases of the junction unmatched. This CDR3 spans 15 amino acids. CDR1 MDHEN and CDR2 SYDVKM come from the germline V gene. CDR3: CASSSGTGDTDTQYF. The CDR3 nucleotides read TGTGCCAGCAGTTCCGGGACAGGGGACACAGATACGCAGTATTTT.

Note on this clone: This CDR3 is also generated by other DNA sequences in the sample. CDR3 in DNA: TGTGCCAGCAGTTCGGGACAGGGGAATGAGCAGTTCTTC. Residues: CASSSGQGNEQFF. The genes are TRBV6-6 and TRBJ2-1; 10 bases line up with TRBD1. Germline CDR1 and CDR2: MNHNY and SVGAGI (reference sequence). This CDR3 is 13 amino acids long. V gave up 4 bases and J gave up 7 bases; unmatched junction bases: 1.

The genes are TRBV19 and TRBJ1-2; maybe TRBD1 (5 bases). CDR1 LNHDA and CDR2 SQIVND come from the germline V gene (reference sequence). The V end lost 5 bases, the J end lost 7 bases, and 17 bases lay between the germline ends. The length of the CDR3 is 14 residues. The DNA of the CDR3 is TGTGCCAGTAGTCCCGGGACTGAAGCCCGTGGCTACACCTTC. Translating it yields CASSPGTEARGYTF.

To note about this clone: At one of its ends the junction is not consistent with the germline gene, which may arise from a read error. The rearrangement links TRBV27 to TRBJ2-5, with TRBD2 matching over 9 bases. The CDR3 length is 16 residues. Germline CDR1 is MNHEY and CDR2 is SMNVEV (reference sequence). The CDR3: CASSLEASGAGENQYF. The CDR3 DNA is TGTGCCAGCAGTTTAGAGGCTAGCGGGGCCGGGGAGAACCAGTACTTC.

V usage is TRBV11-3 and J usage is TRBJ2-3; no reliable D call. With 1 base removed from V and 2 bases from J, the gap between germline ends came to 7 bases. CDR3 length: 14 amino acids. In germline, CDR1 is SGHNT, CDR2 YENEEA. The CDR3 is CASSLVGDTDTQYF. CDR3 bases: TGTGCCAGCAGCTTAGTAGGCGACACAGATACGCAGTATTTT.

The chain recombines TRBV5-1 with TRBJ2-7; 7 bases fit TRBD2. Germline CDR1 and CDR2: SGHRS and YFSETQ. The CDR3 spans 17 residues. After removal of 3 bases from V and 4 bases from J, the junction contained 16 bases not matched to a gene. The CDR3 reads CASSWNSGGGEGYEQYF. In DNA form, the CDR3 reads TGCGCCAGCAGCTGGAACAGCGGTGGGGGGGAAGGGTACGAGCAGTACTTC.

This sequence joins TRBV7-2 and TRBJ1-1; D is unclear. The CDR3 has 14 residues. V was pared by 2 bases and J by 3 bases, with 10 bases between. The V gene's germline CDR1 is SGHTA and CDR2 FQGNSA. The CDR3 spells CASSLFAGDTEAFF. Written as DNA, the CDR3 is TGTGCCAGCAGCTTATTCGCTGGGGACACTGAAGCTTTCTTT.

This clone counts as medium-sized (0.01 to 0.1%). The sample carries other DNA sequences with the same CDR3. The rearrangement uses TRBV4-1 and TRBJ1-5; weak D call: TRBD1 (6 bases). V shed 3 bases and J shed 1 base, with 10 bases lying between them. Germline V gene sequence: CDR1 MGHRA, CDR2 YSYEKL. The CDR3 sequence is 15 residues long. CDR3 bases: TGCGCCAGCAGCCAGACAGGAACAAGCAATCAGCCCCAGCATTTT. Translation gives CASSQTGTSNQPQHF.

As for this clone: One junction end disagrees with the germline gene, perhaps due to a read error. V and J are TRBV19 and TRBJ2-7; 7 bases match TRBD1. There are 12 residues in the CDR3. The V gene's germline CDR1 is LNHDA and CDR2 SQIVND (reference sequence). The CDR3 DNA follows: TGTGCCAGTAGTCTCGGGACAGCGGTCCAGGCCTTC. This sequence encodes CASSLGTAVQAF.

The chain joins TRBV13 to TRBJ2-5; 7 bases map to TRBD2. The CDR3 covers 14 residues. The germline gives CDR1 PRHDT, CDR2 FYEKMQ (reference sequence). After removal of 4 bases from V and 0 bases from J, the junction contained 2 bases not matched to a gene. CDR3 sequence (DNA): TGTGCCAGCAGCTCCGGACTAGACCAAGAGACCCAGTACTTC. It codes for CASSSGLDQETQYF.

The chain recombines TRBV19 with TRBJ1-1, with D tentatively TRBD1 (5 bases). The CDR3 loop spans 14 amino acids. The V end was cut by 5 bases, the J end by 0 bases, with 10 bases between. Germline lookup yields CDR1 LNHDA and CDR2 SQIVND (reference sequence). The CDR3 region has the DNA TGTGCCAGTAGTCCCCAGGGAATGAACACTGAAGCTTTCTTT. This sequence encodes CASSPQGMNTEAFF.

The chain uses TRBV7-9 and TRBJ1-2, with 7 positions matching TRBD1. The CDR3 is 12 amino acids. V was clipped by 5 bases and J by 8 bases; unmatched bases: 5. Per germline, CDR1 SEHNR and CDR2 FQNEAQ (reference sequence). The CDR3 nucleotides are TGTGCCAGCAGCCCGGGACAGAAGGGCTACACCTTC. Its translation: CASSPGQKGYTF.

The chain couples TRBV29-1 to TRBJ2-3; D not resolved. With 6 bases removed from V and 6 bases from J, the gap between germline ends came to 10 bases. The CDR3 is made up of 11 amino acids. Germline lookup yields CDR1 SQVTM and CDR2 ANQGSEA. The CDR3 DNA is TGCAGCGTAATCGGATTGGATACGCAGTATTTT. Residues: CSVIGLDTQYF.

V usage is TRBV27 and J usage is TRBJ1-5, with D unclear. With 3 bases removed from V and 6 bases from J, the gap between germline ends came to 9 bases. CDR1 is MNHEY and CDR2 is SMNVEV in the germline V gene (reference sequence). The CDR3 contains 13 residues. CDR3 amino acids: CASSFTSSQPQHF. CDR3 nucleotides: TGTGCCAGCAGTTTCACAAGTAGTCAGCCCCAGCATTTT.

The CDR3 DNA sequence: TGTGCCAGCAGCTCAGCCGGGACAGGGGGATTCTATGGCTACACCTTC. It encodes CASSSAGTGGFYGYTF. The chain uses TRBV7-3 and TRBJ1-2, with TRBD1 identical over 11 bases. Per germline, CDR1 SGHTA and CDR2 FQGTGA. V lost 4 bases to trimming and J lost 4 bases; unmatched junction nucleotides: 8. CDR3 length: 16 amino acids.

V usage is TRBV7-9 and J usage is TRBJ2-7, with D possibly being TRBD1 (7 bases). V was clipped by 10 bases and J by 2 bases, with 21 bases between them. The CDR3 runs to 15 residues. Germline CDR1 is SEHNR and CDR2 is FQNEAQ (reference sequence). CDR3 residues: CATQGGLIAPYEQYF. CDR3 in DNA: TGTGCCACCCAGGGGGGCCTCATAGCACCCTACGAGCAGTACTTC.

The chain recombines TRBV9 with TRBJ2-1; TRBD2 is a possible D gene (5 bases). This CDR3 has 15 amino acids. The ends were cut back, 0 bases at V and 2 bases at J, with 9 bases in the middle. Germline CDR1 reads SGDLS; CDR2 reads YYNGEE. This chain's CDR3 is CASSVAGTTYNEQFF. CDR3 coding DNA: TGTGCCAGCAGCGTAGCGGGAACAACCTACAATGAGCAGTTCTTC. Full variable domain (outside the CDR3, taken from reference TRBV9 and TRBJ2-1): DSGVTQTPKHLITATGQRVTLRCSPRSGDLSVYWYQQSLDQGLQFLIQYYNGEERAKGNILERFSAQQFPDLHSELNLSSLELGDSALYFCASSVAGTTYNEQFFGPGTRLTVL.

This chain links TRBV30 with TRBJ2-1; the match to TRBD1 covers 9 bases. This CDR3 has 14 amino acids. Trimming cost V 7 bases and J 6 bases; bases outside gene matches: 10. Germline CDR1 reads GTSNPN; CDR2 reads SVGIG (reference sequence). The DNA of the CDR3 is TGTGCCTCTTACCCGGGACAGGGAATCAATGAGCAGTTCTTC. Translation gives CASYPGQGINEQFF.